The clone carrying this T cell receptor beta chain was seen at least ten times. The data were obtained in a study of T cells in Graves' hyperthyroidism and ophthalmopathy. The source material, RNA transcripts, was used to amplify TCR beta CDR3 regions. HTBI primers were employed in a first-round RT-PCR of the TCR CDR3. Each CDR3 protein is one row after TCRdb ran MiXCR on the multiplex PCR reads. The table has some 400,000 distinct CDR3 sequences, about 19% seen once. The sequenced material came from blood. The receptor comes from a woman between 18 and 29 years old with Graves' hyperthyroidism.

The CDR3 coding sequence is TGTGCCAGCAGCGCAGGGGTCTTCTCTGGGGCCAACGTCCTGACTTTC. Protein: CASSAGVFSGANVLTF. V and J are TRBV13 and TRBJ2-6, with D possibly matching TRBD1 (6 bases). Trimming removed 5 bases at V and 0 bases at J, with 11 bases between. The CDR3 spans 16 residues. Germline CDR1 PRHDT, CDR2 FYEKMQ (reference sequence).